The rows below give T cell receptor beta chains drawn from one sample of a study of Ad26.COV2.S vaccination and SARS-CoV-2 variants. Repertoires were generated with immunoSEQ multiplex PCR, while TCRdb's copy carries only in-frame clones and drops some. The table has 150,000 to 200,000 clones, approximately 88% seen once; the top ten hold over 4.5%. The source material was peripheral blood, sampled after recovery from COVID-19. The receptor source for this set is a human donor who had recovered from COVID-19. Both conserved end residues are part of each CDR3. Each record gives: J gene, clone size, V gene, D gene, CDR3 DNA, CDR3 protein. The D gene is left open where the match is weak. The listing skips clone size in some rows; elsewhere it reads once, few, many or a size class.

J: TRBJ2-7
size: .
V: TRBV19
D: .
DNA: TGTGCCAGTAGTATAGACAGCGGTGCCTCCTACGAGCAGTACTTC
CDR3: CASSIDSGASYEQYF

J: TRBJ1-3
size: .
V: TRBV9
D: .
DNA: TGTGCCAGCAGCGTAGCACTCGGGGAGCAGGGCACCATATATTTT
CDR3: CASSVALGEQGTIYF

J: TRBJ2-4
size: .
V: TRBV19
D: .
DNA: TGTGCCAGTAGTACCCCGACTAGAACAGGGGCCAAAAACATTCAGTACTTC
CDR3: CASSTPTRTGAKNIQYF

J: TRBJ1-6
size: .
V: TRBV27
D: .
DNA: TGTGCCAGCAGTCCCTCAAGGGGATCTCCCCTCCACTTT
CDR3: CASSPSRGSPLHF

J: TRBJ1-1
size: .
V: TRBV19
D: .
DNA: TGTGCCAGTAGCACCCGGGACGGGAACACTGAAGCTTTCTTT
CDR3: CASSTRDGNTEAFF

J: TRBJ2-2
size: .
V: TRBV4-1
D: .
DNA: TGCGCCAGCAGCCAAGTGCGCTATCCGAACACCGGGGAGCTGTTTTTT
CDR3: CASSQVRYPNTGELFF

J: TRBJ1-2
size: .
V: TRBV6-5
D: .
DNA: TGTGCCAGCAGACCCGGGGGGGGAACTAACTATGGCTACACCTTC
CDR3: CASRPGGGTNYGYTF

J: TRBJ1-4
size: .
V: TRBV29-1
D: TRBD1
DNA: TGCAGCGTGCGGACAGGGAGGGAAAAACTGTTTTTT
CDR3: CSVRTGREKLFF

J: TRBJ1-3
size: .
V: TRBV7-9
D: .
DNA: TGTGCCAGCAGCTTAGGGTTTGGGAGAACCTCTGGAAACACCATATATTTT
CDR3: CASSLGFGRTSGNTIYF

J: TRBJ1-4
size: few
V: TRBV3-1/TRBV3-2
D: TRBD1
DNA: TGTGCCAGCAGCTCTAGGACAGGGGCTGGTGAAAAACTGTTTTTT
CDR3: CASSSRTGAGEKLFF

J: TRBJ2-2
size: .
V: TRBV9
D: .
DNA: TGTGCCAGCAGCGTAGCAGGGAACACCGGGGAGCTGTTTTTT
CDR3: CASSVAGNTGELFF

J: TRBJ2-3
size: .
V: TRBV7-3
D: TRBD2
DNA: TGTGCCAGCAGCTTACTCCCGACTAGCGGGAGAGTGACAGATACGCAGTATTTT
CDR3: CASSLLPTSGRVTDTQYF

J: TRBJ2-6
size: .
V: TRBV7-8
D: .
DNA: TGTGCCAGCAGCTTAGCCTACGTCGGGGGGCCCGGGGCCAACGTCCTGACTTTC
CDR3: CASSLAYVGGPGANVLTF

J: TRBJ2-1
size: .
V: TRBV7-2
D: .
DNA: TGTGCCAGCAAGCCGGGGGGCCCCTCCTACAATGAGCAGTTCTTC
CDR3: CASKPGGPSYNEQFF

J: TRBJ1-1
size: .
V: TRBV5-8
D: .
DNA: TGTGCCAGCAGCAGGAGATGGAACACTGAAGCTTTCTTT
CDR3: CASSRRWNTEAFF

J: TRBJ2-7
size: few
V: TRBV4-2
D: .
DNA: TGTGCCAGCAGCCAAGCTTACAGGGAGATCGCTGGTGAGCAGTACTTC
CDR3: CASSQAYREIAGEQYF

J: TRBJ2-3
size: .
V: TRBV6-5
D: .
DNA: TGTGCCAGCAGTTATATGGGGGCCACAGATACGCAGTATTTT
CDR3: CASSYMGATDTQYF

J: TRBJ2-4
size: .
V: TRBV4-1
D: TRBD1
DNA: TGCGCCAGCAGCCAGGCAGGGGGTATGGTTAAAAACATTCAGTACTTC
CDR3: CASSQAGGMVKNIQYF

J: TRBJ2-5
size: .
V: TRBV10-3
D: .
DNA: TGTGCCATCAGTGAGTCGACACAGACCCAGTACTTC
CDR3: CAISESTQTQYF

J: TRBJ2-5
size: .
V: TRBV9
D: .
DNA: TGTGCCAGCAGCGTAGGGGTTGGGGCGTTCACCCAAGAGACCCAGTACTTC
CDR3: CASSVGVGAFTQETQYF

J: TRBJ1-1
size: .
V: TRBV28
D: .
DNA: TGTGCCAGCAGTTTGGGCCCTAACACTGAAGCTTTCTTT
CDR3: CASSLGPNTEAFF

J: TRBJ2-1
size: .
V: TRBV5-1
D: TRBD2
DNA: TGCGCCAGCAGCTTGGAACTAGCGGGGGGGCCGGGCAATGAGCAGTTCTTC
CDR3: CASSLELAGGPGNEQFF

J: TRBJ2-1
size: .
V: TRBV7-9
D: .
DNA: TGTGCCAGCAGCTTTACCGGGGTGGGCGGGCCTTCTCGGGACAATGAGCAGTTCTTC
CDR3: CASSFTGVGGPSRDNEQFF

J: TRBJ2-3
size: .
V: TRBV7-9
D: TRBD2
DNA: TGTGCCAGCAGCTTATTACTCTTACTAGCGCCTAGCACAGATACGCAGTATTTT
CDR3: CASSLLLLLAPSTDTQYF

J: TRBJ2-2
size: .
V: TRBV7-9
D: TRBD2
DNA: TGTGCCAGCAGCTCCCAATATCTAGCGGGGGAGGACACCGGGGAGCTGTTTTTT
CDR3: CASSSQYLAGEDTGELFF

J: TRBJ1-5
size: .
V: TRBV28
D: .
DNA: TGTGCCAGCAGTTTATCGAGGGAGGGTCAGCCCCAGCATTTT
CDR3: CASSLSREGQPQHF

J: TRBJ1-4
size: .
V: TRBV15
D: TRBD1
DNA: TGTGCCATACCGGGACAGGGGGAGGGAAAACTGTTTTTT
CDR3: CAIPGQGEGKLFF

J: TRBJ2-3
size: .
V: TRBV11-2
D: .
DNA: TGTGCCAGCGGAAGACAGGCATCTCTGAATACGCAGTATTTT
CDR3: CASGRQASLNTQYF

J: TRBJ2-7
size: .
V: TRBV25-1
D: TRBD2
DNA: TGTGCCAGCAGCGGGGGGGGATACGAGCAGTACTTC
CDR3: CASSGGGYEQYF

J: TRBJ1-1
size: .
V: TRBV5-6
D: .
DNA: TGTGCCAGCAGCTTGGAAGGGGCGGGGGTGAACACTGAAGCTTTCTTT
CDR3: CASSLEGAGVNTEAFF

J: TRBJ2-2
size: .
V: TRBV7-8
D: .
DNA: TGTGCCAGCAGCCGCCTAGGGTTTAGGACCGGGGAGCTGTTTTTT
CDR3: CASSRLGFRTGELFF

J: TRBJ2-7
size: .
V: TRBV14
D: .
DNA: TGTGCCAGCAGGTCGGCCCAAGAGGGGACTCAGTACTTC
CDR3: CASRSAQEGTQYF

J: TRBJ1-1
size: .
V: TRBV5-1
D: .
DNA: TGCGCCAGCACCCTGGGGGGGGTGGACACTGAAGCTTTCTTT
CDR3: CASTLGGVDTEAFF

J: TRBJ1-2
size: .
V: TRBV3-1/TRBV3-2
D: .
DNA: TGTGCCAGCAGCCAAATAAGGGGGGCCTATGGCTACACCTTC
CDR3: CASSQIRGAYGYTF

J: TRBJ2-4
size: .
V: TRBV5-1
D: .
DNA: TGCGCCAGCAGCTTGGCAGGGCCCGAAAACATTCAGTACTTC
CDR3: CASSLAGPENIQYF

J: TRBJ1-5
size: .
V: TRBV6-5
D: .
DNA: TGTGCCAGCAGTTACTCAGGACAGCCGAATCAGCCCCAGCATTTT
CDR3: CASSYSGQPNQPQHF

J: TRBJ2-7
size: .
V: TRBV10-3
D: .
DNA: TGTGCCATCAGTGAGCCAGGGACCTACGAGCAGTACTTC
CDR3: CAISEPGTYEQYF

J: TRBJ2-7
size: once
V: TRBV29-1
D: TRBD1
DNA: TGCAGCGTCGGAGGACAGGGCTACGAGCAGTACTTC
CDR3: CSVGGQGYEQYF

J: TRBJ2-1
size: .
V: TRBV6-1
D: TRBD2
DNA: TGTGCCAGCAGTGAAGCAAGCGGGGGGTACAATGAGCAGTTCTTC
CDR3: CASSEASGGYNEQFF

J: TRBJ2-7
size: .
V: TRBV5-1
D: TRBD1
DNA: TGCGCCAGCAGCTTGTGGACAGGGTCGAACGAGCAGTACTTC
CDR3: CASSLWTGSNEQYF

J: TRBJ2-7
size: .
V: TRBV6-2/TRBV6-3
D: .
DNA: TGTGCCAGCAGTTATGAGATAGGGCCTTACGAGCAGTACTTC
CDR3: CASSYEIGPYEQYF

J: TRBJ2-3
size: .
V: TRBV28
D: .
DNA: TGTGCCAGCAGTTTAAGACTAGTCGGGACCTATAAAGATACGCAGTATTTT
CDR3: CASSLRLVGTYKDTQYF

J: TRBJ1-2
size: .
V: TRBV11-1
D: .
DNA: TGTGCCAGCAGCTTAAGATTCAACTATGGCTACACCTTC
CDR3: CASSLRFNYGYTF

J: TRBJ2-5
size: .
V: TRBV15
D: .
DNA: TGTGCCACCAGCAGGACAGTAGCCCAAGAGACCCAGTACTTC
CDR3: CATSRTVAQETQYF

J: TRBJ1-2
size: .
V: TRBV5-6
D: TRBD1
DNA: TGTGCCAGCAGCGATACAGGGGGTAATGGCTACACCTTC
CDR3: CASSDTGGNGYTF

J: TRBJ1-5
size: .
V: TRBV20-1
D: TRBD1
DNA: TGCAGTGCTAGTCAGACAGGGTGGAGCAATCAGCCCCAGCATTTT
CDR3: CSASQTGWSNQPQHF

J: TRBJ2-3
size: .
V: TRBV7-2
D: .
DNA: TGTGCCAGCAGCTTTGGGTCATGGAGAGATACGCAGTATTTT
CDR3: CASSFGSWRDTQYF

J: TRBJ2-1
size: .
V: TRBV5-4
D: .
DNA: TGTGCCAGCAGCGCCGCAGGGAGCTCCTACAATGAGCAGTTCTTC
CDR3: CASSAAGSSYNEQFF

J: TRBJ2-3
size: .
V: TRBV10-3
D: .
DNA: TGTGCCATCAGTGAGTCCTTAATCGAGGAGAGCACAGATACGCAGTATTTT
CDR3: CAISESLIEESTDTQYF

J: TRBJ1-2
size: .
V: TRBV27
D: TRBD1
DNA: TGTGCCAGCAGACCCGGGACAGGGGGCTTAGGGGGCTACACCTTC
CDR3: CASRPGTGGLGGYTF

J: TRBJ2-3
size: once
V: TRBV11-2
D: .
DNA: TGTGCCAGCAGCTTAGATTCGCCCGCAGATACGCAGTATTTT
CDR3: CASSLDSPADTQYF

J: TRBJ1-6
size: .
V: TRBV7-8
D: .
DNA: TGTGCCAGCAGCTTAGCACCGACAGTAAATTCACCCCTCCACTTT
CDR3: CASSLAPTVNSPLHF

J: TRBJ2-1
size: .
V: TRBV10-1
D: TRBD2
DNA: TGCGCCAGCAGTGAGTCGGTCGGTGCAGCTAGCGGGGGTGCGAATGAGCAGTTCTTC
CDR3: CASSESVGAASGGANEQFF

J: TRBJ2-5
size: .
V: TRBV6-5
D: .
DNA: TGTGCCAGCAATCCGACAGTGGGTGAGACCCAGTACTTC
CDR3: CASNPTVGETQYF

J: TRBJ1-5
size: .
V: TRBV2
D: .
DNA: TGTGCCAGCACCCCTGGAGAGGTTCCCTCCCAGCATTTT
CDR3: CASTPGEVPSQHF